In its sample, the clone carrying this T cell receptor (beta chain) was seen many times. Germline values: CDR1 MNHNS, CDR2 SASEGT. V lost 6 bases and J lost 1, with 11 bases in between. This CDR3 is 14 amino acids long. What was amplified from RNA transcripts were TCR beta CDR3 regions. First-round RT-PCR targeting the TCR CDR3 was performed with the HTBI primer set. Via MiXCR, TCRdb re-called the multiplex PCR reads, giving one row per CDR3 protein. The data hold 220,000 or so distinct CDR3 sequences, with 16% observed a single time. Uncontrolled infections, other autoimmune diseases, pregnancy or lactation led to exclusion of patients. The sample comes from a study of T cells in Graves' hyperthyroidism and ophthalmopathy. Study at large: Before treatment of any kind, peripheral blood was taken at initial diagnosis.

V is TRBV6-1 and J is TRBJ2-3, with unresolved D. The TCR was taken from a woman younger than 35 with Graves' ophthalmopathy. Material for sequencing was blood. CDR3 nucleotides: TGTGCCAGCAGCACGGAACCGGGCACAGATACGCAGTATTTT. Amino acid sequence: CASSTEPGTDTQYF.